Presented here are 16 T cell receptor beta chains from one specimen sequenced in a study of long-term antiretroviral therapy in people with HIV. Samples were assayed with immunoSEQ v3.0 at survey level. TCRdb keeps only in-frame clones here, not all; method: immunoSEQ multiplex PCR. The table records around 32,000 clones, roughly 98% of them present only once. Sequencing was performed on unsorted PBMCs, taken 7.6 years after starting antiretroviral therapy. Every receptor here comes from a man between 25 and 39 years old with HIV.

In its sample, this clone was seen once. V gene TRBV6-6 combines with J gene TRBJ2-4; D may be TRBD1 (6 bases). The CDR3 runs to 12 residues. V was cut by 5 bases and J by 9 bases, with 11 bases left in between. Germline V gives CDR1 MNHNY, CDR2 SVGAGI (reference sequence). CDR3: CASSPRGVIQYF. CDR3 nucleotide sequence: TGTGCCAGCAGTCCCAGGGGAGTCATTCAGTACTTC.

This chain connects TRBV19 to TRBJ1-5, with D possibly TRBD1 on 6 matching bases. Germline V gives CDR1 LNHDA, CDR2 SQIVND (reference sequence). The V end was cut by 5 bases, the J end by 1 base, with 12 bases between. The CDR3 runs 15 residues. CDR3 loop: CASSRIQGSNQPQHF. CDR3 in DNA: TGTGCCAGTAGTCGGATACAGGGAAGCAATCAGCCCCAGCATTTT. Combining the CDR3 with reference TRBV19 and TRBJ1-5 gives the whole variable domain DGGITQSPKYLFRKEGQNVTLSCEQNLNHDAMYWYRQDPGQGLRLIYYSQIVNDFQKGDIAEGYSVSREKKESFPLTVTSAQKNPTAFYLCASSRIQGSNQPQHFGDGTRLSIL.

Here the CDR3 DNA reads TGTGCCAGCTCACCCCTCCCTGCAGGGGGCGATGGCTACACCTTC. This codes for CASSPLPAGGDGYTF. This chain connects TRBV18 to TRBJ1-2; 8 bases agree with TRBD1. J was trimmed by 6 bases and V by 3 bases; bases with no gene match: 9. The CDR3 spans 15 residues. Germline values: CDR1 KGHSH, CDR2 LQKENI.

The V gene is TRBV7-3, the J gene TRBJ2-1; D gene unclear. The CDR3 totals 15 residues. Trimming removed 4 bases from V and 2 bases from J, with 12 bases in between. Germline V gene lookup returns CDR1 SGHTA and CDR2 FQGTGA. In DNA form, the CDR3 reads TGTGCCAGCAGCTATTTATCAGGTACCTACAATGAGCAGTTCTTC. As protein: CASSYLSGTYNEQFF.

This clone was counted a single time. This chain links TRBV4-1 with TRBJ1-3; D unresolved. V shed 2 bases and J shed 4 bases, with 12 bases lying between them. CDR3 size: 15 residues. Germline CDR1 MGHRA, CDR2 YSYEKL. The DNA for the CDR3 is TGCGCCAGCAGCCAACCTAAGGACGGCGGAAACACCATATATTTT. Its translation: CASSQPKDGGNTIYF.

V usage is TRBV5-1 and J usage is TRBJ1-6; weak D call: TRBD1 (5 bases). The CDR3 totals 15 residues. Between the trimmed V and J ends, which lost 4 bases and 6 bases, there was a span of 14 bases. From germline, CDR1 is SGHRS and CDR2 YFSETQ. CDR3 nucleotides: TGCGCCAGCAGCACAGGCGACAGCTTTAATTCACCCCTCCACTTT. It encodes CASSTGDSFNSPLHF.

This clone occurred once. The genes are TRBV6-6 and TRBJ1-1, with D tentatively TRBD1 (6 bases). The CDR3 extends over 14 amino acids. The germline V and J ends were trimmed by 2 bases and 0 bases, with 7 bases remaining between them. CDR1 MNHNY and CDR2 SVGAGI come from the germline V gene (reference sequence). The chain's CDR3 is CASSYRGMNTEAFF. CDR3 in DNA: TGTGCCAGCAGTTACAGGGGGATGAACACTGAAGCTTTCTTT.

The V call is TRBV10-3, the J call TRBJ2-3; possibly TRBD2 for D (6 bases). The CDR3 runs 21 residues. Germline V gene data show CDR1 as ENHRY and CDR2 as SYGVKD. V was cut by 2 bases and J by 2 bases, with 29 bases left in between. The CDR3 loop is CAISEPEQKTSFLAVTDTQYF. The DNA of the CDR3 is TGTGCCATCAGTGAGCCAGAGCAGAAGACAAGCTTTTTAGCGGTCACAGATACGCAGTATTTT.

This chain's CDR3 is CASSETGGGRGYTF. CDR3 nucleotide sequence: TGTGCCAGCAGTGAGACAGGCGGGGGTAGGGGCTACACCTTC. V usage is TRBV6-4 and J usage is TRBJ1-2; D perhaps matches TRBD1 (6 bases). This CDR3 has 14 residues. Trimming took 3 bases from V and 8 from J, leaving 16 bases between them. The germline CDR1 and CDR2 sequences are MRHNA and SNTAGT.

The CDR3 region is CAWSVLGVRYF. CDR3 in DNA: TGTGCCTGGAGTGTACTGGGCGTAAGGTACTTC. The rearrangement uses TRBV30 and TRBJ2-7; D gene unclear. This CDR3 comprises 11 residues. Germline V gives CDR1 GTSNPN, CDR2 SVGIG (reference sequence). V lost 0 bases and J 12 bases, leaving 12 bases between the germline ends.

This chain uses TRBV5-1 with TRBJ2-7, with 9 bases identical to TRBD2. Germline assignment: CDR1 SGHRS and CDR2 YFSETQ. The length of the CDR3 is 16 residues. V lost 4 bases, J lost 3 bases, and 11 bases stayed unmatched. The CDR3 sequence: CASSPEIGSGSYEQYF. The CDR3 nucleotides are TGCGCCAGCAGCCCGGAGATCGGTAGCGGGAGCTACGAGCAGTACTTC.

The count of this clone is one. This chain connects TRBV15 to TRBJ1-5; tentatively, D is TRBD1 (6 bases). This CDR3 is built from 15 residues. V dropped 0 bases and J dropped 11 bases, with 17 bases sitting between them. The germline CDR1 and CDR2 sequences are LNHNV and YYDKDF (reference sequence). DNA of the CDR3: TGTGCCACCAGCAGAGATGCGGACAGTCTCGGGACCCAGCATTTT. The encoded protein is CATSRDADSLGTQHF.

The chain joins TRBV9 to TRBJ2-4; D call uncertain. The germline V gene encodes CDR1 SGDLS and CDR2 YYNGEE. Trimming removed 3 bases from V and 4 bases from J, with 5 bases in between. This CDR3 contains 12 residues. The CDR3 region has the DNA TGTGCCAGCAGCGGCCTTAAAAACATTCAGTACTTC. It is translated as CASSGLKNIQYF.

The chain has TRBV27 and TRBJ1-6; perhaps TRBD1 as D (6 bases). Germline V gives CDR1 MNHEY, CDR2 SMNVEV (reference sequence). The CDR3 spans 14 residues. V lost 6 bases to trimming and J lost 7 bases, with 13 bases between them. CDR3 in amino acids: CASRVGGSNSPLHF. DNA of the CDR3: TGTGCCAGCAGGGTGGGGGGCTCAAATTCACCCCTCCACTTT.

This chain links TRBV11-2 with TRBJ2-5; D gene unclear. The CDR3 totals 14 residues. Trimming took off 0 bases at V and 5 bases at J, with 10 bases between the two ends. CDR1 is SGHAT, CDR2 FQNNGV, per germline. In DNA form, the CDR3 reads TGTGCCAGCAGCTTAGACGTGCTCAGGGAGACCCAGTACTTC. It yields the protein CASSLDVLRETQYF.

The count of this clone is one. CDR3 sequence reads: CASSMSTQVKNEKLFF. In DNA, the CDR3 is TGTGCCAGTAGTATGTCCACACAGGTTAAAAATGAAAAACTGTTTTTT. The genes are TRBV19 and TRBJ1-4, with D possibly being TRBD1 (5 bases). V dropped 3 bases and J dropped 5 bases, with 16 bases sitting between them. The CDR3 length is 16 residues. CDR1 is LNHDA and CDR2 is SQIVND in the germline V gene (reference sequence).